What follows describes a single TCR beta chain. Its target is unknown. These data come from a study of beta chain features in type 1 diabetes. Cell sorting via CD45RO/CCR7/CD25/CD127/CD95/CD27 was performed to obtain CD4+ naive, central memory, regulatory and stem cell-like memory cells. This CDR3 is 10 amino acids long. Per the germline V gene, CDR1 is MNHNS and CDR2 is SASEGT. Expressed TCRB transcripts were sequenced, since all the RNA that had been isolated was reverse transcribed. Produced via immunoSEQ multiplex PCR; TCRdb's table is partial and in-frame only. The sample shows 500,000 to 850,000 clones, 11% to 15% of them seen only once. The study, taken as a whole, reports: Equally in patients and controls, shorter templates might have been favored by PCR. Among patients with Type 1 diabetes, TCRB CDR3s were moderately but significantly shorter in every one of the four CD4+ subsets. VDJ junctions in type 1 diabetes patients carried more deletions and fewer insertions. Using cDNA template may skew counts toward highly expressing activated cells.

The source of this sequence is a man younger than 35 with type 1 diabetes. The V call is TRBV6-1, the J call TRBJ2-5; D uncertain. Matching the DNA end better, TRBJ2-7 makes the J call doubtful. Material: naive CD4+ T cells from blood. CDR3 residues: CAITRNEQYF. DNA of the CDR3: TGTGCCATCACTCGCAACGAGCAGTACTTC.